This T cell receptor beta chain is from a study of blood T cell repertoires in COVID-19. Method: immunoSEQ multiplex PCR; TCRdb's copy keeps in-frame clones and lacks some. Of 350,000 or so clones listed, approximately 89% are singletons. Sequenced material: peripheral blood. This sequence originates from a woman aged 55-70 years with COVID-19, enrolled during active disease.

The CDR3 region is CASSADEGLAPNSSPLHF. CDR3 DNA: TGTGCCAGCAGCGCAGATGAGGGACTGGCCCCCAACAGCTCACCCCTCCACTTT. V gene TRBV7-6 combines with J gene TRBJ1-6; D perhaps matches TRBD1 (5 bases). V was cut by 5 bases and J by 10 bases, with 27 bases left in between. This CDR3 region has 18 residues. Looked up from germline, CDR1 is SGHVS and CDR2 is FNYEAQ.